What follows are 28 T cell receptor beta chains derived from one specimen sequenced in a study of cytomegalovirus exposure and HLA in healthy donors. 13 Jbeta primers and 60 Vbeta primers were used for the PCR. Clones were read by immunoSEQ multiplex PCR, and TCRdb kept only the in-frame ones, dropping some. The data hold about 130,000 clones, with 80% to 90% observed a single time. Input material: PBMCs. The receptors stem from a man aged 50 to 59 in good health and CMV-seronegative.

The V and J genes are TRBV6-1 and TRBJ1-1, with a possible D match to TRBD1 (5 bases). The CDR3 is 13 residues long. V was clipped by 7 bases and J by 11 bases, with 20 bases between them. CDR1 is MNHNS, CDR2 SASEGT, per germline. The CDR3 sequence is CASNKGRLVEAFF. The DNA for the CDR3 is TGTGCCAGCAATAAGGGGCGACTGGTGGAGGCTTTCTTT.

The chain joins TRBV28 to TRBJ1-4, with 7 bases identical to TRBD1. Germline loops: CDR1 MDHEN, CDR2 SYDVKM. The CDR3 totals 14 residues. The junction had 5 bases not matched to a gene; V was cut back by 2 bases and J by 8 bases. CDR3 nucleotide sequence: TGTGCCAGCAGTTTAGACAGGGTCGGGGAAAAACTGTTTTTT. Protein: CASSLDRVGEKLFF.

The rearrangement links TRBV7-9 to TRBJ1-3, with 10 bases fitting TRBD1. Losses at the gene ends were 10 bases for V and 1 base for J; bases not matched to a gene: 1. Germline assignment: CDR1 SEHNR and CDR2 FQNEAQ (reference sequence). This CDR3 comprises 13 residues. The CDR3 DNA sequence: TGTGCCACGGACAGGGGGTCTGGAAACACCATATATTTT. Translated, it gives CATDRGSGNTIYF. The whole variable domain, remainder taken from reference TRBV7-9 and TRBJ1-3, is DTGVSQNPRHKITKRGQNVTFRCDPISEHNRLYWYRQTLGQGPEFLTYFQNEAQLEKSRLLSDRFSAERPKGSFSTLEIQRTEQGDSAMYLCATDRGSGNTIYFGEGSWLTVV.

The chain couples TRBV5-1 to TRBJ1-3; D is possibly TRBD1 (5 bases). Germline values: CDR1 SGHRS, CDR2 YFSETQ. V was trimmed by 3 bases and J by 3 bases, leaving 7 bases between them. This CDR3 contains 13 residues. The CDR3 loop reads CASSSDIGNTIYF. The CDR3 nucleotides are TGCGCCAGCAGCTCGGACATTGGAAACACCATATATTTT.

CDR3 protein: CASSLEPWVRDRGNYGYTF. CDR3 in DNA: TGTGCCAGCAGCTTAGAGCCTTGGGTCCGGGACAGGGGAAATTATGGCTACACCTTC. The V call is TRBV7-6, the J call TRBJ1-2; 10 positions match TRBD1. Trimming took 1 base from V and 5 from J; bases not matched to a gene: 16. Germline assignment: CDR1 SGHVS and CDR2 FNYEAQ. The CDR3 spans 19 residues.

V is TRBV12-5 and J is TRBJ2-1; TRBD1 might be the D (6 bases). The V gene lost 3 bases and the J gene lost 8 bases, with 11 bases spanning the gap. The CDR3 has 13 amino acids. The germline gives CDR1 LGHNT, CDR2 FRNRAP. CDR3 nucleotides: TGTGCTAGTGGTTTACAACAGGGCGATGAGCAGTTCTTC. Protein product: CASGLQQGDEQFF. Based on the CDR3 plus reference TRBV12-5 and TRBJ2-1, the full variable domain is DARVTQTPRHKVTEMGQEVTMRCQPILGHNTVFWYRQTMMQGLELLAYFRNRAPLDDSGMPKDRFSAEMPDATLATLKIQPSEPRDSAVYFCASGLQQGDEQFFGPGTRLTVL.

The chain uses TRBV5-1 and TRBJ1-2; TRBD1 agrees at 9 bases. Trimming took 3 bases from V and 4 from J; bases not matched to a gene: 4. Germline CDR1 reads SGHRS; CDR2 reads YFSETQ. This CDR3 contains 14 residues. This CDR3 is CASSSTGQGYGYTF. The CDR3 region has the DNA TGCGCCAGCAGCTCAACGGGACAGGGCTATGGCTACACCTTC.

V gene TRBV14 combines with J gene TRBJ1-1; perhaps TRBD1 as D (5 bases). This CDR3 has 16 amino acids. The germline gives CDR1 SGHDN, CDR2 FVKESK. V shed 0 bases and J shed 0 bases, with 11 bases lying between them. The CDR3 region has the DNA TGTGCCAGCAGCCAAGATCCGACAGTAATGAACACTGAAGCTTTCTTT. Amino acid sequence: CASSQDPTVMNTEAFF.

This rearrangement joins TRBV5-6 to TRBJ2-7; TRBD1 agrees at 7 bases. Looked up from germline, CDR1 is SGHDT and CDR2 is YYEEEE. Trimming at V came to 4 bases and at J to 4 bases, leaving 14 bases not matched to a gene. This CDR3 has 16 residues. CDR3 in DNA: TGTGCCAGCAGCCCGGTAGGGGGCCAGGGTCGGTACGAGCAGTACTTC. It yields the protein CASSPVGGQGRYEQYF.

The J gene is TRBJ2-3, the V gene TRBV4-1, with 10 bases aligning to TRBD2. The CDR3 extends over 18 amino acids. Germline trimming cut 1 base from V and 5 bases from J; bases unmatched to any gene: 12. Germline CDR1 and CDR2: MGHRA and YSYEKL. The CDR3 nucleotides read TGCGCCAGCAGCCAAGTCCAAGAACTAGCGGGGAAGGGAGATACGCAGTATTTT. This encodes CASSQVQELAGKGDTQYF.

The gene calls are TRBV4-1 and TRBJ1-2, with 10 bases lining up with TRBD1. This CDR3 comprises 15 residues. Germline-derived CDR1 and CDR2 are MGHRA and YSYEKL. V lost 4 bases, J lost 7 bases, and 9 bases stayed unmatched. As DNA, the CDR3 is TGCGCCAGCAGCCCACGGGGACAGGGGATGGGTGGCTACACCTTC. Translation: CASSPRGQGMGGYTF.

This clone was recorded only once. V is TRBV27 and J is TRBJ2-5, with a possible D match to TRBD1 (6 bases). The J call may be wrong; the DNA end is better matched by TRBJ2-7. The CDR3 spans 12 residues. Looked up from germline, CDR1 is MNHEY and CDR2 is SMNVEV (reference sequence). The CDR3 loop is CASRSQGHEQYF. In DNA form, the CDR3 reads TGTGCCAGCAGATCACAGGGCCACGAGCAGTACTTC.

V is TRBV14 and J is TRBJ2-5; no reliable D call. This CDR3 contains 12 residues. Trimming removed 3 bases at V and 2 bases at J, with 4 bases between. The germline V gene has CDR1 SGHDN and CDR2 FVKESK. The CDR3 DNA reads TGTGCCAGCAGCCAGGCTCAAGAGACCCAGTACTTC. Its protein product is CASSQAQETQYF.

The rearrangement links TRBV7-9 to TRBJ1-5; D unclear. The V end was cut by 0 bases, the J end by 3 bases, with 12 bases between. CDR3 length: 16 amino acids. Germline CDR1 is SEHNR and CDR2 is FQNEAQ (reference sequence). The CDR3 DNA sequence: TGTGCCAGCAGCTTAGCGGGCGGAGGCTACAATCAGCCCCAGCATTTT. It is translated as CASSLAGGGYNQPQHF.

The V and J genes are TRBV6-6 and TRBJ1-1; D not certain. Germline CDR1 reads MNHNY; CDR2 reads SVGAGI (reference sequence). The CDR3 has 13 amino acids. The ends were cut back, 6 bases at V and 1 base at J, with 9 bases in the middle. CDR3 DNA: TGTGCCAGCAGCCCTACCGCGAACACTGAAGCTTTCTTT. Translating gives CASSPTANTEAFF.

The V call is TRBV5-4, the J call TRBJ2-4; D possibly corresponds to TRBD2 (5 bases). V shed 2 bases and J shed 0 bases, with 9 bases lying between them. Per the germline V gene, CDR1 is SGHNT and CDR2 is YYREEE (reference sequence). This CDR3 is 15 amino acids long. The CDR3 loop reads CASSFEGLAKNIQYF. The CDR3, as DNA: TGTGCCAGCAGCTTCGAGGGTTTAGCCAAAAACATTCAGTACTTC.

The chain recombines TRBV5-6 with TRBJ2-3; no clear D gene. The length of the CDR3 is 15 residues. V was clipped by 3 bases and J by 0 bases, with 11 bases between them. Per germline, CDR1 SGHDT and CDR2 YYEEEE. The CDR3 sequence is CASSYRVTSTDTQYF. CDR3 bases: TGTGCCAGCAGCTACCGGGTGACTAGCACAGATACGCAGTATTTT.

This chain joins TRBV9 and TRBJ2-3; 9 nucleotides match TRBD1. V gave up 4 bases and J gave up 3 bases; unmatched junction bases: 9. CDR1 and CDR2 from the germline V gene are SGDLS and YYNGEE. This CDR3 is built from 16 residues. CDR3: CASSSIQGAGTDTQYF. The CDR3 nucleotides are TGTGCCAGCAGCTCGATACAGGGGGCAGGGACAGATACGCAGTATTTT. The full variable domain, its missing parts supplied by reference TRBV9 and TRBJ2-3, is DSGVTQTPKHLITATGQRVTLRCSPRSGDLSVYWYQQSLDQGLQFLIQYYNGEERAKGNILERFSAQQFPDLHSELNLSSLELGDSALYFCASSSIQGAGTDTQYFGPGTRLTVL.

V gene TRBV10-3 combines with J gene TRBJ1-1, with D unresolved. There are 15 residues in the CDR3. V was clipped by 2 bases and J by 1 base, with 11 bases between them. Germline V gene lookup returns CDR1 ENHRY and CDR2 SYGVKD. CDR3 sequence reads: CAISEGLSGNTEAFF. The CDR3 nucleotides read TGTGCCATCAGTGAGGGCCTCTCAGGGAACACTGAAGCTTTCTTT.

This clone was recorded a few times. The chain recombines TRBV4-1 with TRBJ2-3; the match to TRBD2 covers 7 bases. The length of the CDR3 is 15 residues. Germline V gene lookup returns CDR1 MGHRA and CDR2 YSYEKL. V was pared by 1 base and J by 3 bases, with 4 bases of the junction left unmatched. CDR3 region: CASSQGGLVTDTQYF. The DNA for the CDR3 is TGCGCCAGCAGCCAAGGAGGACTAGTAACAGATACGCAGTATTTT.

In this sample, this clone turned up a few times. The V gene is TRBV7-9, the J gene TRBJ2-4, with 8 positions matching TRBD1. This CDR3 is 13 amino acids long. Unmatched junction bases numbered 1, after V lost 2 bases and J lost 7 bases. Looked up from germline, CDR1 is SEHNR and CDR2 is FQNEAQ (reference sequence). CDR3 nucleotides: TGTGCCAGCAGCTTAACAGGGGGTAACATTCAGTACTTC. Protein sequence: CASSLTGGNIQYF.

Comment on this clone: The likely explanation is a read error, given a far larger clone one base away. The V and J genes are TRBV4-3 and TRBJ1-2, with TRBD1 matching over 12 bases. Germline V gene sequence: CDR1 LGHNA, CDR2 YSLEER. The CDR3 totals 15 residues. The CDR3 DNA is TGCGCCAGCGGCCAAGGCGGGACAGGGGGCAATGGCTACACCTTC. Its translation is CASGQGGTGGNGYTF.

The chain uses TRBV4-1 and TRBJ2-7, with 8 bases aligning to TRBD1. CDR1 is MGHRA and CDR2 is YSYEKL in the germline V gene. The V segment lost 0 bases and the J segment 12 bases; nucleotides outside the gene matches: 4. This CDR3 is built from 12 residues. The CDR3 reads CASSQDGDRRYF. CDR3 coding DNA: TGCGCCAGCAGCCAAGATGGGGACAGGAGGTACTTC.

The V gene is TRBV5-6, the J gene TRBJ1-1; D possibly corresponds to TRBD1 (6 bases). Germline CDR1 SGHDT, CDR2 YYEEEE. This CDR3 spans 13 amino acids. Trimming removed 1 base from V and 6 bases from J, with 10 bases in between. CDR3 protein: CASSLQGLAEAFF. CDR3 sequence (DNA): TGTGCCAGCAGCTTGCAGGGGTTGGCTGAAGCTTTCTTT.

This clone has just a few counts. The rearrangement joins TRBV5-1 to TRBJ1-1; no firm D call. Germline CDR1 SGHRS, CDR2 YFSETQ. This CDR3 region has 13 residues. The V gene lost 4 bases and the J gene lost 0 bases, with 7 bases spanning the gap. CDR3 nucleotide sequence: TGCGCCAGCAGCGTTAATATGAACACTGAAGCTTTCTTT. This codes for CASSVNMNTEAFF.

This clone was observed a handful of times. The chain carries TRBV19 and TRBJ1-1; D unclear. CDR3 length: 13 residues. With 0 bases removed from V and 3 bases from J, the gap between germline ends came to 5 bases. CDR1 is LNHDA and CDR2 is SQIVND in the germline V gene (reference sequence). As DNA, the CDR3 is TGTGCCAGTAGTATAGACACTCACACTGAAGCTTTCTTT. Its translation: CASSIDTHTEAFF.

In its sample, this clone was seen a few times. This chain joins TRBV6-4 and TRBJ2-1, with 8 bases that match TRBD1. Trimming cost V 5 bases and J 10 bases; bases outside gene matches: 7. The length of the CDR3 is 13 residues. The germline gives CDR1 MRHNA, CDR2 SNTAGT. For the CDR3, the DNA is TGTGCCAGCAGTAACACCGGACAGGGCGAGCAGTTCTTC. This codes for CASSNTGQGEQFF.

V gene TRBV19 combines with J gene TRBJ1-5; D gene unclear. Germline CDR1 and CDR2: LNHDA and SQIVND (reference sequence). This CDR3 has 14 amino acids. With 0 bases removed from V and 6 bases from J, the gap between germline ends came to 9 bases. The CDR3 nucleotides are TGTGCCAGTAGTATAGATCCAGGAGGTCAGCCCCAGCATTTT. This translates into CASSIDPGGQPQHF.